These T cell receptor beta chains were read from a single sample in a study of blood T cell repertoires in COVID-19. The data were produced by immunoSEQ multiplex PCR, yet TCRdb's version contains in-frame clones alone and is incomplete. The data show fewer than 300,000 clones, about nine tenths seen once. Material for sequencing was peripheral blood. The receptors stem from a man aged 40-49 years who had recovered from COVID-19. Both conserved end residues are part of each CDR3. The D gene is left open where the match is weak. The listing skips clone size in some rows; elsewhere it reads once, few, many or a size class.

d_gene: -
abundance: -
j_gene: TRBJ1-3
v_gene: TRBV6-6
CDR3nt: TGTGCCAGCAGTCCGTTGGCTCTCTCTGGAAACACCATATATTTT
CDR3aa: CASSPLALSGNTIYF

d_gene: -
abundance: few
j_gene: TRBJ1-2
v_gene: TRBV6-4
CDR3nt: TGTGCCAGCAGTGACTTTCCGTCCGGTGGCTACACCTTC
CDR3aa: CASSDFPSGGYTF

d_gene: -
abundance: -
j_gene: TRBJ2-1
v_gene: TRBV5-1
CDR3nt: TGCGCCAGCAGCCCTATATTGTACAATGAGCAGTTCTTC
CDR3aa: CASSPILYNEQFF

d_gene: TRBD1
abundance: once
j_gene: TRBJ2-7
v_gene: TRBV5-4
CDR3nt: TGTGCCAGCAGCATAGGACAGGCTAGGGACGAGCAGTACTTC
CDR3aa: CASSIGQARDEQYF

d_gene: -
abundance: once
j_gene: TRBJ1-2
v_gene: TRBV15
CDR3nt: TGTGCCACCAGCAGAGGGGGGGGGCAGACCGCCTATGGCTACACCTTC
CDR3aa: CATSRGGGQTAYGYTF

d_gene: TRBD2
abundance: -
j_gene: TRBJ2-1
v_gene: TRBV6-4
CDR3nt: TGTGCCAGCAGTGACTCTAGCGGGAGTTACAATGAGCAGTTCTTC
CDR3aa: CASSDSSGSYNEQFF

d_gene: -
abundance: -
j_gene: TRBJ2-5
v_gene: TRBV21-1
CDR3nt: TGTGCCAGCAGCAAAAAGGGGGGCCCCGGGACAGGGGGCGTCGAGACCCAGTACTTC
CDR3aa: CASSKKGGPGTGGVETQYF

d_gene: -
abundance: -
j_gene: TRBJ2-5
v_gene: TRBV9
CDR3nt: TGTGCCAGCAGCGTAGTGAGTAGCGGAGCCCAAGAGACCCAGTACTTC
CDR3aa: CASSVVSSGAQETQYF

d_gene: -
abundance: -
j_gene: TRBJ1-1
v_gene: TRBV19
CDR3nt: TGTGCCAGTAGTAGGCTTCAGGGTTTTCGCACTGAAGCTTTCTTT
CDR3aa: CASSRLQGFRTEAFF

d_gene: TRBD2
abundance: few
j_gene: TRBJ2-1
v_gene: TRBV6-6
CDR3nt: TGTGCCGCCGCGGGGACTAGCGGGATGTTTAATGAGCAGTTCTTC
CDR3aa: CAAAGTSGMFNEQFF

d_gene: -
abundance: -
j_gene: TRBJ2-2
v_gene: TRBV29-1
CDR3nt: TGCAGCGCGGGGGCTTCGAACACCGGGGAGCTGTTTTTT
CDR3aa: CSAGASNTGELFF

d_gene: -
abundance: -
j_gene: TRBJ2-3
v_gene: TRBV15
CDR3nt: TGTGCCACCCAAAAGGGGTTAGGCGGCACAGATACGCAGTATTTT
CDR3aa: CATQKGLGGTDTQYF

d_gene: TRBD1
abundance: -
j_gene: TRBJ2-2
v_gene: TRBV19
CDR3nt: TGTGCCAGTAGTACCCTCGGACAGGGTCTGTGGGAGCTGTTTTTT
CDR3aa: CASSTLGQGLWELFF

d_gene: TRBD2
abundance: -
j_gene: TRBJ2-7
v_gene: TRBV19
CDR3nt: TGTGCCAGTAGTATCCTCAGCGGGAGTTCCTACGAGCAGTACTTC
CDR3aa: CASSILSGSSYEQYF

d_gene: -
abundance: -
j_gene: TRBJ1-4
v_gene: TRBV7-9
CDR3nt: TGTGCCAGCAGCTTGAGGCAGGGGATAATAGAAAATGAAAAACTGTTTTTT
CDR3aa: CASSLRQGIIENEKLFF

d_gene: -
abundance: -
j_gene: TRBJ2-1
v_gene: TRBV5-1
CDR3nt: TGCGCCAGCCGCCCGGGCGGGCGAGAGCAGTTCTTC
CDR3aa: CASRPGGREQFF

d_gene: TRBD1
abundance: -
j_gene: TRBJ1-5
v_gene: TRBV4-1
CDR3nt: TGCGCCAGCAGCCTCCGGGACAGCGGGTATCAGCCCCAGCATTTT
CDR3aa: CASSLRDSGYQPQHF

d_gene: TRBD1
abundance: -
j_gene: TRBJ2-7
v_gene: TRBV7-9
CDR3nt: TGTGCCAGCCTTGGAAGACAGGGACACGAGCAGTACTTC
CDR3aa: CASLGRQGHEQYF

d_gene: -
abundance: once
j_gene: TRBJ1-5
v_gene: TRBV23-1
CDR3nt: TGCGCCACCCGTGGAGGTCGCGGCAATCAGCCCCAGCATTTT
CDR3aa: CATRGGRGNQPQHF

d_gene: -
abundance: once
j_gene: TRBJ1-6
v_gene: TRBV11-2
CDR3nt: TGTGCCAGCAGCCCCGGACAGTCCTATAATTCACCCCTCCACTTT
CDR3aa: CASSPGQSYNSPLHF

d_gene: TRBD1
abundance: -
j_gene: TRBJ2-7
v_gene: TRBV19
CDR3nt: TGTGCCAGTAGTATGGACAGGGGTTGGGAGCAGTACTTC
CDR3aa: CASSMDRGWEQYF

d_gene: -
abundance: once
j_gene: TRBJ2-7
v_gene: TRBV7-8
CDR3nt: TGTGCCAGCAGCTCTAGGACTGGCTACGAGCAGTACTTC
CDR3aa: CASSSRTGYEQYF

d_gene: TRBD2
abundance: -
j_gene: TRBJ2-3
v_gene: TRBV6-5
CDR3nt: TGTGCCAGCAGCGGGGGGGCAAGGCTAGATACGCAGTATTTT
CDR3aa: CASSGGARLDTQYF

d_gene: -
abundance: -
j_gene: TRBJ2-1
v_gene: TRBV7-2
CDR3nt: TGTGCCAGCAGCTACCGACTTTACAATGAGCAGTTCTTC
CDR3aa: CASSYRLYNEQFF

d_gene: TRBD2
abundance: -
j_gene: TRBJ2-3
v_gene: TRBV4-3
CDR3nt: TGCGCCAGCAGCCAAGAGTGGTCTAGCGGGATGGGGGATACGCAGTATTTT
CDR3aa: CASSQEWSSGMGDTQYF

d_gene: TRBD1
abundance: -
j_gene: TRBJ1-2
v_gene: TRBV5-4
CDR3nt: TGTGCCAGCAGCTTCGGACAGGGCCCTGGGCTCACCTTC
CDR3aa: CASSFGQGPGLTF

d_gene: -
abundance: few
j_gene: TRBJ1-1
v_gene: TRBV7-2
CDR3nt: TGTGCCAGCAGCTTAGTACCCGGAGGAGAAACTGAAGCTTTCTTT
CDR3aa: CASSLVPGGETEAFF

d_gene: -
abundance: once
j_gene: TRBJ2-3
v_gene: TRBV7-8
CDR3nt: TGTGCCAGCAGCTTATACCTAGCAGATACGCAGTATTTT
CDR3aa: CASSLYLADTQYF

d_gene: TRBD2
abundance: few
j_gene: TRBJ2-1
v_gene: TRBV10-3
CDR3nt: TGTGCCATGGGGGTTGGAGCGGGACTAGCCTACAATGAGCAGTTCTTC
CDR3aa: CAMGVGAGLAYNEQFF

d_gene: TRBD1
abundance: -
j_gene: TRBJ2-1
v_gene: TRBV29-1
CDR3nt: TGCAGCGTTGGACAGGGGGCGAATAATGAGCAGTTCTTC
CDR3aa: CSVGQGANNEQFF

d_gene: -
abundance: -
j_gene: TRBJ2-7
v_gene: TRBV28
CDR3nt: TGTGCCAGCAGCTGGGGCGTCTACGAGCAGTACTTC
CDR3aa: CASSWGVYEQYF

d_gene: TRBD2
abundance: once
j_gene: TRBJ2-7
v_gene: TRBV5-4
CDR3nt: TGTGCCAGCAGCTCCCGGGGGGGGCTGAGGGAGCAGTACTTC
CDR3aa: CASSSRGGLREQYF

d_gene: TRBD2
abundance: once
j_gene: TRBJ2-1
v_gene: TRBV3-1/TRBV3-2
CDR3nt: TGTGCCAGCAGCCAAGTTTCTAGCGGGGGGTCGTCTCGTGAGCAGTTCTTC
CDR3aa: CASSQVSSGGSSREQFF

d_gene: TRBD2
abundance: -
j_gene: TRBJ2-3
v_gene: TRBV5-1
CDR3nt: TGCGCCAGCAGCAGGACGACTAGCCCTTGGGCAGATACGCAGTATTTT
CDR3aa: CASSRTTSPWADTQYF

d_gene: -
abundance: -
j_gene: TRBJ1-1
v_gene: TRBV10-3
CDR3nt: TGTGCCATCAGTGAGGCAGGCCACACTGAAGCTTTCTTT
CDR3aa: CAISEAGHTEAFF

d_gene: -
abundance: -
j_gene: TRBJ2-2
v_gene: TRBV19
CDR3nt: TGTGCCAGTACTTCCCTATTAAGGGGCGCAATCCAGTACACCGGGGAGCTGTTTTTT
CDR3aa: CASTSLLRGAIQYTGELFF

d_gene: -
abundance: -
j_gene: TRBJ2-5
v_gene: TRBV15
CDR3nt: TGTGCCACCAGCAGAGGGGTCGGGGTGGGGCAAGAGACCCAGTACTTC
CDR3aa: CATSRGVGVGQETQYF

d_gene: -
abundance: once
j_gene: TRBJ2-2
v_gene: TRBV2
CDR3nt: TGTGCCAGCAGTGAAGCGCTTCTCGGCGGGGAGCTGTTTTTT
CDR3aa: CASSEALLGGELFF

d_gene: -
abundance: -
j_gene: TRBJ1-3
v_gene: TRBV5-1
CDR3nt: TGCGCCAGCAGCTTTTCAACTGGAAACACCATATATTTT
CDR3aa: CASSFSTGNTIYF

d_gene: -
abundance: -
j_gene: TRBJ2-4
v_gene: TRBV11-2
CDR3nt: TGTGCCAGCAGCTTAGTGAGTTACATTCAGTACTTC
CDR3aa: CASSLVSYIQYF

d_gene: -
abundance: -
j_gene: TRBJ2-2
v_gene: TRBV11-2
CDR3nt: TGTGCCAGCAGCCCCAAGGGGCAAGCGAACACCGGGGAGCTGTTTTTT
CDR3aa: CASSPKGQANTGELFF

d_gene: -
abundance: -
j_gene: TRBJ2-7
v_gene: TRBV7-6
CDR3nt: TGTGCCAGCAGCTTAGCGGTGGGAGGCTACGAGCAGTACTTC
CDR3aa: CASSLAVGGYEQYF

d_gene: -
abundance: -
j_gene: TRBJ2-7
v_gene: TRBV5-6
CDR3nt: TGTGCCAGCAGCTTGGCTCTAAGAAACTACGAGCAGTACTTC
CDR3aa: CASSLALRNYEQYF

d_gene: -
abundance: -
j_gene: TRBJ2-7
v_gene: TRBV20-1
CDR3nt: TGCAGTCCCAAGTCCGAGTCCGAGCAGTACTTC
CDR3aa: CSPKSESEQYF